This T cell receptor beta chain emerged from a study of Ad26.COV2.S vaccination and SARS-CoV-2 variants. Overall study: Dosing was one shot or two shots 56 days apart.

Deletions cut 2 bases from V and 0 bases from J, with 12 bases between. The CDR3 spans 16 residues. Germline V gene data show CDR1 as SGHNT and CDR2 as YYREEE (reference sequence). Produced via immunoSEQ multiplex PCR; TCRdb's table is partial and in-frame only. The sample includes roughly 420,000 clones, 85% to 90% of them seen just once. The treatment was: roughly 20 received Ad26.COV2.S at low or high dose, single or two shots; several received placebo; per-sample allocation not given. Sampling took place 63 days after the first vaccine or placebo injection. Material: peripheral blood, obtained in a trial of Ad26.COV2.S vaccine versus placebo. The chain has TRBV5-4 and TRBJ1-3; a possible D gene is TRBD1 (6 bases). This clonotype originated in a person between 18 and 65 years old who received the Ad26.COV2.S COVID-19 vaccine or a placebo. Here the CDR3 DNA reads TGTGCCAGCAGCTTTGGGGGCCTCCACTCTGGAAACACCATATATTTT. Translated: CASSFGGLHSGNTIYF.